This T cell receptor (beta chain) was sequenced for a study of blood T cell repertoires in COVID-19. At the level of the study: COVID-19 samples collected from the United States, Italy and Spain covered acute and convalescent phases.

The CDR3 runs 13 residues. Germline lookup yields CDR1 SGHTA and CDR2 FQGNSA. Trimming stripped 4 bases from V and 4 bases from J, with 10 bases between. The table lists this clone with a count of one. Original data processing: Amplification of reference gene primers was used by the study to estimate nucleated cell counts. Clones were read by immunoSEQ multiplex PCR, and TCRdb kept only the in-frame ones, dropping some. V and J calls and clone size are copied from that table; D and trimming were computed from the DNA. The sample shows a few hundred thousand clones, about nine tenths of them seen only once. Membership in each cohort depended on participant-reported clinical history. Cohort 3 donors counted as recovered after two negative PCRs, clearance, or resolved symptoms.

Sequenced material: PBMCs or T cells enriched from blood (not recorded which). This receptor was obtained from a woman in her late teens or twenties who had recovered from COVID-19. The chain employs TRBV7-2 and TRBJ1-2; perhaps TRBD1 as D (5 bases). DNA for the CDR3: TGTGCCAGCAGCTCGGCAGGGTCCTATGGCTACACCTTC. Amino acid sequence: CASSSAGSYGYTF.